This TCR beta chain was captured by sequencing in a study of PD-L1 blockade in urothelial cancer listed by TCRdb under 2017. The study in broad terms: Therapy was started in 2014 for all patients, and atezolizumab 1,200 mg was administered intravenously every 3 weeks. About 90% of the roughly 29 patients were males with bladder-origin urothelial cancer, and about 65% of the roughly 29 reported a prior smoking history. Patients had an ECOG performance status of 0 or 1 and had received between 0 and 3 prior chemotherapy regimens. Blood samples were analyzed at two time points: 3 weeks after treatment start (second dose) and 6 weeks after treatment start. A median of around 150,000 T cells and just over 80,000 unique TCRs was obtained from blood samples, and a median clonality of about 0.08 was observed. An exploratory multi-omic analysis was conducted of the somatic, immune and clinical correlates of response to PD-L1 blockade with atezolizumab in urothelial cancer. Pretreatment tumor samples and matched peripheral blood, collected serially before and after atezolizumab treatment, underwent TCR sequencing. Durable clinical benefit was defined as progression-free survival longer than 6 months, and TCR features were also tested against progression-free and overall survival. Whole exome sequencing and RNA sequencing of pretreatment tumors were performed alongside TCR sequencing in the same patients. Roughly ten patients achieved durable clinical benefit and some 21 did not. Under 30 patients had pretreatment blood TCR-seq, about 25 had at least one posttreatment blood collection, and about 25 had tumor TCR-seq.

According to the study, the label for this sample's time point signals: peripheral blood 6 weeks after treatment start. A cohort of 25 to 35 patients with locally advanced or metastatic urothelial carcinoma, treated at Memorial Sloan Kettering on a trial protocol, was included. Peripheral blood mononuclear cells were collected pretreatment and during treatment, with between 1 and 8 total time points obtained per patient. The Qiagen DNeasy Blood extraction kit was used to purify genomic DNA from total PBMCs and tumor samples. PBMCs were collected pretreatment and during treatment, and were isolated and stored as previously described. Each PCR received spiked-in synthetic TCR analog templates so that absolute template abundance could be estimated from read counts. Using the immunoSEQ assay, TCRbeta CDR3 regions were amplified from genomic DNA with bias-controlled V and J gene primers. Sequencing of rearranged TCRbeta segments was done at approximately 20X coverage. The paper's data handling went like this. Sequencing errors were corrected by clustering, and CDR3s were annotated against IMGT so that V, D and J genes could be assigned. Downstream analyses used only productive TCRbeta rearrangements, leaving out any out-of-frame or stop-codon sequences. Clonality was calculated as one minus the Shannon entropy normalized by the log of the number of unique productive sequences. Fisher's exact test with Benjamini-Hochberg correction, at a threshold of adjusted p below 0.01, was used to find clones that differed between time points or between blood and tumor. The table comes from immuneACCESS by way of TCRdb, which keeps in-frame sequences with V and J called. Part of the clones is missing from these tables; in studies checked, under half for an unresolved V gene and the rest for unknown reasons. Clone size and the V and J calls come from that table; the DNA yielded D and trimming. The sample profile shows about 91,000 clones; around 78% of them were found once. The top ten clones comprise approximately 8.4% of the sample.

Clipping removes 6 bases from V and 4 bases from J, with 5 as the unmatched junction base count. CDR3 length: 13 amino acids, cysteine to phenylalanine. Only the CDR3 portion is preserved as DNA: 39 bases, with reading frame beginning at the first base. From a lookup of the germline V gene, CDR1 and CDR2 are MNHEY and SVGAGI. A note on this clone: Its antigen specificity is not known. There are no base qualities to consult, and no much larger clone falls within one base.

Overall study outcomes, separate from this receptor: Because the sample size was small (n of about 30) and many exploratory analyses were performed, the results are intended to be hypothesis-generating. Improved progression-free and overall survival was associated with having pretreatment peripheral blood TCR clonality below the median. At 3 weeks after the start of treatment, tumor-associated TCR clones in peripheral blood had expanded more in patients with durable benefit (n ≈ 22, p = 0.022).

The chain was built from TRBV6-5 and TRBJ1-2, with 7 bases aligning to TRBD1. This receptor was taken from a man between 70 and 80 years old with urothelial cancer. The sample here was PBMCs, taken around atezolizumab (anti-PD-L1) treatment. The nucleotide sequence is TGTGCCAGCAGCCCGACAGGGATCTATGGCTACACCTTC. Its product reads: CASSPTGIYGYTF.